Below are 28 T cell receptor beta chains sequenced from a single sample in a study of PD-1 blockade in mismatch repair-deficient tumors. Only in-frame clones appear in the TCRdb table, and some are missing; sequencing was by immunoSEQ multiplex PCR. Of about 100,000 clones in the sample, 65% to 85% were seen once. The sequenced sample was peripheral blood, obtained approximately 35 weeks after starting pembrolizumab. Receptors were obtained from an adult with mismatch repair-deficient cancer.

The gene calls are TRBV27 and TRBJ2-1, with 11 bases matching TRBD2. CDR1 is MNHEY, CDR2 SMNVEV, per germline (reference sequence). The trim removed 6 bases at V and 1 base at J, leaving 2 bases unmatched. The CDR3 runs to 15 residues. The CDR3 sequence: CASRVAGGSYNEQFF. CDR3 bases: TGTGCCAGCAGGGTAGCGGGAGGGTCCTACAATGAGCAGTTCTTC.

CDR3 loop: CASSPALAGAAHEQYF. The CDR3 nucleotides are TGTGCCAGTAGTCCCGCCCTAGCGGGAGCGGCCCACGAGCAGTACTTC. V usage is TRBV19 and J usage is TRBJ2-7, with TRBD2 matching 10 bases. This CDR3 has 16 amino acids. J lost 5 bases, V lost 5 bases, and 12 bases had no gene match. Per the germline V gene, CDR1 is LNHDA and CDR2 is SQIVND (reference sequence).

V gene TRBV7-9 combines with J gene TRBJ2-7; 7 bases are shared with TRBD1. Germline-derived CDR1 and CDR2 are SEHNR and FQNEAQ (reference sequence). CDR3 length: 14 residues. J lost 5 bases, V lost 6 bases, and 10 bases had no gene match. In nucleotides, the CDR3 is TGTGCCAGCAGTTACCAGACAGGGCGGGACGAGCAGTACTTC. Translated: CASSYQTGRDEQYF.

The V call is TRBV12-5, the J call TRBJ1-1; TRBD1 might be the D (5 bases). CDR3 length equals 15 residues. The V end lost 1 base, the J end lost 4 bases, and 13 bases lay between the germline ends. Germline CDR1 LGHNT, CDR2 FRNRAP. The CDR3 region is CASGLGTGVVTEAFF. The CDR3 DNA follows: TGTGCTAGTGGTTTGGGAACAGGTGTGGTCACTGAAGCTTTCTTT.

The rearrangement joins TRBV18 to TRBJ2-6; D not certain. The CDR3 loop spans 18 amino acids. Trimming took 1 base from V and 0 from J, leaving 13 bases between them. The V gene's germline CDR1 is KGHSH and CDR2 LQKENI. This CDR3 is CASSPRSVPISGANVLTF. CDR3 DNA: TGTGCCAGCTCACCACGGTCAGTCCCGATCTCTGGGGCCAACGTCCTGACTTTC.

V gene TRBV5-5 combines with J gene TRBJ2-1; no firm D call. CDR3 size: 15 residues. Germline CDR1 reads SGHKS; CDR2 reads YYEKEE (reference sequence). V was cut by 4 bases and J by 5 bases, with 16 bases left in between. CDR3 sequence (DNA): TGTGCCAGCAGCGTCTCGGCTCGCGGTGACAATGAGCAGTTCTTC. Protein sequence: CASSVSARGDNEQFF.

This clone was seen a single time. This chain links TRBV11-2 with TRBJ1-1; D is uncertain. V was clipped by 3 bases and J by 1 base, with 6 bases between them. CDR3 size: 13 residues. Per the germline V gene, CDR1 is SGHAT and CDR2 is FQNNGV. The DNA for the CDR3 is TGTGCCAGCAGCTTCCGACAGAACACTGAAGCTTTCTTT. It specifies CASSFRQNTEAFF.

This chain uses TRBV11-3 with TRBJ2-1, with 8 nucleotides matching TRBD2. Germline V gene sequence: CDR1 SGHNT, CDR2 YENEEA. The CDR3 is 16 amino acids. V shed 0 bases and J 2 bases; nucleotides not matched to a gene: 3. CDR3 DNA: TGTGCCAGCAGCTTAGAAGGCGGGAGGACCTACAATGAGCAGTTCTTC. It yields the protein CASSLEGGRTYNEQFF.

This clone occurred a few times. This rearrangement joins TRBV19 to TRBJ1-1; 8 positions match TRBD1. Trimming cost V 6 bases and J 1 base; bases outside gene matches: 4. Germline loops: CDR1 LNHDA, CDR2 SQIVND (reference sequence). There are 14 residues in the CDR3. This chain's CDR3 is CASRLQGGNTEAFF. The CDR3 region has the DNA TGTGCCAGTAGACTACAGGGGGGGAACACTGAAGCTTTCTTT.

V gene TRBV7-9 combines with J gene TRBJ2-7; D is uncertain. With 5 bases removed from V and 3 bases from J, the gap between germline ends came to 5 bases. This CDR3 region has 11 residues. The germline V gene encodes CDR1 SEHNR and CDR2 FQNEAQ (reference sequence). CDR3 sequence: CASSHDYEQYF. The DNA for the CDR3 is TGTGCCAGCAGCCACGACTACGAGCAGTACTTC. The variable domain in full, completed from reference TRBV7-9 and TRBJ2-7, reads DTGVSQNPRHKITKRGQNVTFRCDPISEHNRLYWYRQTLGQGPEFLTYFQNEAQLEKSRLLSDRFSAERPKGSFSTLEIQRTEQGDSAMYLCASSHDYEQYFGPGTRLTVT.

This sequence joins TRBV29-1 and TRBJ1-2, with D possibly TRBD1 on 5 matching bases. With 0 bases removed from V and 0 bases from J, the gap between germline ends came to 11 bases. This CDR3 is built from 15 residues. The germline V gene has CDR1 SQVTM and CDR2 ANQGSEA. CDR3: CSVEDRGGSNYGYTF. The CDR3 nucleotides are TGCAGCGTTGAAGATCGGGGCGGTTCTAACTATGGCTACACCTTC.

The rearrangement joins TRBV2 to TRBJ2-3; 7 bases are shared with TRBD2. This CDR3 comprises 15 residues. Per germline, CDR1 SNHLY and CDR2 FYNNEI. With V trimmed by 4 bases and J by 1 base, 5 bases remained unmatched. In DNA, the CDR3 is TGTGCCAGCAGTGTACGGGAGGCAGGCACAGATACGCAGTATTTT. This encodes CASSVREAGTDTQYF. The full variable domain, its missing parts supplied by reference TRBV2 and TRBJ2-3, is EPEVTQTPSHQVTQMGQEVILRCVPISNHLYFYWYRQILGQKVEFLVSFYNNEISEKSEIFDDQFSVERPDGSNFTLKIRSTKLEDSAMYFCASSVREAGTDTQYFGPGTRLTVL.

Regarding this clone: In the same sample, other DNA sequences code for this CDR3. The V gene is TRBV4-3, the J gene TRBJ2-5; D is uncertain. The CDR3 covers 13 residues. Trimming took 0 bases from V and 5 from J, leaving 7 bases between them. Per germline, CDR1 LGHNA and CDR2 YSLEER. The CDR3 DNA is TGCGCCAGCAGCCAAGATCTAAGGGAGACCCAGTACTTC. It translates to CASSQDLRETQYF.

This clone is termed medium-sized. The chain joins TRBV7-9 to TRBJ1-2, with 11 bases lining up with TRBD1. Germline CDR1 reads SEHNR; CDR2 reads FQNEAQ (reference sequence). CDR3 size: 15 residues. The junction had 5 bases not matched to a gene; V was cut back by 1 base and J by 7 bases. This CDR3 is CASSLGRTGGFGYTF. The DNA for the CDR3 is TGTGCCAGCAGCTTAGGCCGGACAGGGGGCTTTGGCTACACCTTC.

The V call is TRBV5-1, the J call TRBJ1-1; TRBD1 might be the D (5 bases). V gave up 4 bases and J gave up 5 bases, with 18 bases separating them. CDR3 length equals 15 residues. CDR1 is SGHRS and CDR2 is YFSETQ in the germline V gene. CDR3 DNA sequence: TGCGCCAGCAGCGGCGGCTCAGGGCAGGGTACTGAAGCTTTCTTT. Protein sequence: CASSGGSGQGTEAFF.

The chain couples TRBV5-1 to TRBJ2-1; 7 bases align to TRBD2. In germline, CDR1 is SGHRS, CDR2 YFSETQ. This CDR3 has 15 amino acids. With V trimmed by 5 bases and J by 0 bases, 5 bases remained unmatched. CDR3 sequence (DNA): TGCGCCAGCAGGCTAGCGGATAGCTCCTACAATGAGCAGTTCTTC. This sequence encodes CASRLADSSYNEQFF.

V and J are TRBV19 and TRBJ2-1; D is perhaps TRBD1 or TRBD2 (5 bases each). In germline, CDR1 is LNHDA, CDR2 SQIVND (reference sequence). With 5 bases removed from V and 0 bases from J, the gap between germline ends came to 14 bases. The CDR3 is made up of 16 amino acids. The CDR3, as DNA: TGTGCCAGTAGTCGGGGACCCCAGAACTCCTACAATGAGCAGTTCTTC. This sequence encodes CASSRGPQNSYNEQFF.

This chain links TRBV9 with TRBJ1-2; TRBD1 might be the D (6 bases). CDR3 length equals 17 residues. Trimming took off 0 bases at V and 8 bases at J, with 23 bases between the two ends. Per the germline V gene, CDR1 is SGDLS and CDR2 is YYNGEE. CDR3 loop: CASSVEEGTGLTGGYTF. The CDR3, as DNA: TGTGCCAGCAGCGTAGAAGAAGGAACAGGGCTCACTGGAGGCTACACCTTC.

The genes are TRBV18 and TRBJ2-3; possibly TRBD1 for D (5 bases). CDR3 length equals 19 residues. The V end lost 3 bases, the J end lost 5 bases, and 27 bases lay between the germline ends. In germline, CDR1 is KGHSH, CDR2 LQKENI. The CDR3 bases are TGTGCCAGCTCACCTTGGCCATCCCTAAGTGAGACAGTCGGAGATACGCAGTATTTT. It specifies CASSPWPSLSETVGDTQYF.

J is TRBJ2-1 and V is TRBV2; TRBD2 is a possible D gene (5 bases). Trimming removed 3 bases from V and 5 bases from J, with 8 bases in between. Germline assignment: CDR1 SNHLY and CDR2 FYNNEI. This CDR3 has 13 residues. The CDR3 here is CASSDTSNNEQFF. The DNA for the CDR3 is TGTGCCAGCAGTGACACTAGTAACAATGAGCAGTTCTTC.

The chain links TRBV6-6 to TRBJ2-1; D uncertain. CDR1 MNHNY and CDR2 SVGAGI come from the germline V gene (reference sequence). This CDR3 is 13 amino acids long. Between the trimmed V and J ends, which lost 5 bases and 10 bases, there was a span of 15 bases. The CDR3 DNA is TGTGCCAGCAGTATCGCCTTGCTCGCGGAGCAGTTCTTC. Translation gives CASSIALLAEQFF.

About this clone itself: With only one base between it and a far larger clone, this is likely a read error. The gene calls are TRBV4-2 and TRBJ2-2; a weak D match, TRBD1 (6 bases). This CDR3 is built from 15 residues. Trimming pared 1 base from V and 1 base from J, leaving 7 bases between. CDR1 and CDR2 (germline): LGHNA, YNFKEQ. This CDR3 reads CASSQVGQNTGELFF. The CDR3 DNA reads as TGTGCCAGCAGCCAAGTGGGACAGAACACCGGGGAGCTGTTTTTT.

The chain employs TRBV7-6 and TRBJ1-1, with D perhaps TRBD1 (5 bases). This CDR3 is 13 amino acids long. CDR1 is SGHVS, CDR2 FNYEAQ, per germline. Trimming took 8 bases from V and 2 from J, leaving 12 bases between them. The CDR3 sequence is CASYRQPNTEAFF. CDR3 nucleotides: TGTGCCAGCTACCGACAGCCTAACACTGAAGCTTTCTTT.

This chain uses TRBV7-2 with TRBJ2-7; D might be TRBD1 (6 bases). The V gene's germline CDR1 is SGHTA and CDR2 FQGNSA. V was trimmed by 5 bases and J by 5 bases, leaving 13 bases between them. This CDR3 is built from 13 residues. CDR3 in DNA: TGTGCCAGCAGCCCAAACAGGGATAACGAGCAGTACTTC. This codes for CASSPNRDNEQYF.

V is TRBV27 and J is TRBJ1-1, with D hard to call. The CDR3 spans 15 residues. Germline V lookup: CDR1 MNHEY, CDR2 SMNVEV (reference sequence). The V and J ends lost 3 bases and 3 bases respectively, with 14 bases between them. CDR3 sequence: CASSFLTAGDTEAFF. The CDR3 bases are TGTGCCAGCAGTTTTCTGACTGCCGGGGACACTGAAGCTTTCTTT.

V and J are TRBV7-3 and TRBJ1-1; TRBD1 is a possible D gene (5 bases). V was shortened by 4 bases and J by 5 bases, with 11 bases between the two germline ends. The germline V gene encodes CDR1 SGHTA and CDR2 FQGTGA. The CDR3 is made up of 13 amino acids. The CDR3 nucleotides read TGTGCCAGCAGCTCGTACTGGGGGACTGAAGCTTTCTTT. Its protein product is CASSSYWGTEAFF.

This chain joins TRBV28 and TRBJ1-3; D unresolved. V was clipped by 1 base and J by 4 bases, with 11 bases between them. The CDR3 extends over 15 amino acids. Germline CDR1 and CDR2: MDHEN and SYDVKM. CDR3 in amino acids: CASSLLRSWGNTIYF. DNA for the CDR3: TGTGCCAGCAGTTTATTGCGGTCCTGGGGAAACACCATATATTTT.

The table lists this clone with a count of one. CDR3 in amino acids: CASSDRASGNTIYF. The CDR3 DNA follows: TGTGCCAGCAGTGACAGGGCCTCTGGAAACACCATATATTTT. The chain has TRBV11-3 and TRBJ1-3, with TRBD1 matching 7 bases. CDR3 length equals 14 residues. Per the germline V gene, CDR1 is SGHNT and CDR2 is YENEEA. J lost 0 bases, V lost 6 bases, and 2 bases had no gene match.